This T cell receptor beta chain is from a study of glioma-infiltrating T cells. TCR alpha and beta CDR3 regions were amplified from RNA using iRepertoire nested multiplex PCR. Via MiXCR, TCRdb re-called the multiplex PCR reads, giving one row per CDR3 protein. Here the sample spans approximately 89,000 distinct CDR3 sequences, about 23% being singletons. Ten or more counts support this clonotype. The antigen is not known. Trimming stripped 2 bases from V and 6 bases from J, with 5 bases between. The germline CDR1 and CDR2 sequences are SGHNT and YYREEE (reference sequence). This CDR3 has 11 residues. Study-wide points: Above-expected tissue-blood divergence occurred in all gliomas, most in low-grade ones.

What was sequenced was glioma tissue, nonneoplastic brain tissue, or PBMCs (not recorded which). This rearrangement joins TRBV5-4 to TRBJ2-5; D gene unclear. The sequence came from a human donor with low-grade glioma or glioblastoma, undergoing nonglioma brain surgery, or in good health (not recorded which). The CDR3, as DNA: TGTGCCAGCAGCTTTATGAAGACCCAGTACTTC. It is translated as CASSFMKTQYF.